This T cell receptor beta chain is drawn from a study of tumor-infiltrating lymphocytes in localized non-small cell lung cancer. About the research overall: Resected tumor was paired with non-adjacent uninvolved lung from the same patient. Study findings and constraints: Available tissue quantity limited TCR sequencing to a patient subset.

Trimming stripped 6 bases from V and 4 bases from J, with 9 bases between. Germline CDR1 is SGHNT and CDR2 is YENEEA. The CDR3 is 12 residues long. Sequenced by immunoSEQ multiplex PCR; TCRdb stores in-frame clones only, minus some. Here the sample spans 23,000 or so clones, about three fifths being singletons. This clone was seen a few times. Its cognate antigen is unknown. The receptor was isolated from a human donor with non-small cell lung cancer. Source material: lung tumor tissue. The V call is TRBV11-3, the J call TRBJ1-1; the D gene is possibly TRBD1 (5 bases). CDR3 DNA sequence: TGTGCCAGCAGAGGGGCTGGCACTGAAGCTTTCTTT. This encodes CASRGAGTEAFF.